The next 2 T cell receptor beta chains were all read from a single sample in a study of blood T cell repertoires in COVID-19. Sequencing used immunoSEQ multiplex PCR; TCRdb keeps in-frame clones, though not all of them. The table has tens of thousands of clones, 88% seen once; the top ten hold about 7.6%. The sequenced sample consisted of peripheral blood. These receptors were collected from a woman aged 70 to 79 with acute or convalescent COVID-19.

The CDR3 DNA reads as TGTGCCAGTAGAACAGGGGGCCTAAATTCACCCCTCCACTTT. Its translation is CASRTGGLNSPLHF. V and J are TRBV19 and TRBJ1-6; TRBD1 matches 9 bases. V shed 6 bases, J shed 7 bases, and the junction held 4 bases outside the gene matches. CDR3 length: 14 amino acids. From germline, CDR1 is LNHDA and CDR2 SQIVND (reference sequence).

CDR3 DNA: TGTGCCAGTAGCCACGGGGGGGCCCCTACCTATGGCTACACCTTC. Translation gives CASSHGGAPTYGYTF. The chain has TRBV19 and TRBJ1-2, with D possibly TRBD1 on 6 matching bases. The CDR3 is 15 residues long. Per germline, CDR1 LNHDA and CDR2 SQIVND (reference sequence). The V end lost 6 bases, the J end lost 4 bases, and 18 bases lay between the germline ends.